This TCR beta chain was found in a study of monozygotic twins with inflammatory bowel disease. CDR1 ENHRY and CDR2 SYGVKD come from the germline V gene. The CDR3 is 17 residues long. Whole-study results and caveats: Repertoire similarity did not differ between concordant and discordant twins, perhaps due to limited power.

TCRdb re-called the 5' RACE reads; one entry per CDR3 protein, DNA not given. Its table records about 350,000 distinct CDR3 sequences. With regard to this clonotype: Antigen unknown.

The receptor comes from a human donor with ulcerative colitis or Crohn's disease, or a healthy co-twin of an affected twin (not recorded which). The genes are TRBV10-3 and TRBJ2-6; TCRdb gives TRBD2 as the D gene, but with no DNA this cannot be confirmed. Sequenced material: blood. CDR3: CAISFGTSASGANVLTF.